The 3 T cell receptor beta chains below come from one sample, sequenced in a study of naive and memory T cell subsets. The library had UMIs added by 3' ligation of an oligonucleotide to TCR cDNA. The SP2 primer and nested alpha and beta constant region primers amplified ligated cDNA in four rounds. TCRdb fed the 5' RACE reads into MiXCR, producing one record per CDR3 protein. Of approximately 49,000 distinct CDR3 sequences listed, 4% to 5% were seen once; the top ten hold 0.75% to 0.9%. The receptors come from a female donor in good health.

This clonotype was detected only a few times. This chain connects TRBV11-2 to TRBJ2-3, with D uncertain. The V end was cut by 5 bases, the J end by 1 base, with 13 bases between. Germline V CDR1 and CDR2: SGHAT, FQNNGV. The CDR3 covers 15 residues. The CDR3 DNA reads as TGTGCCAGCAGCCCCGGTGGCTTTCGCACAGATACGCAGTATTTT. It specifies CASSPGGFRTDTQYF.

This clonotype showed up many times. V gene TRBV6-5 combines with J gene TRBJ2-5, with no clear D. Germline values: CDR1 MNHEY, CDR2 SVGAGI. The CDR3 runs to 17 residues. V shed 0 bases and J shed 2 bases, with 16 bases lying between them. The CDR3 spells CASSYSIFGRGQETQYF. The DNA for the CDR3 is TGTGCCAGCAGTTACTCGATCTTTGGTCGTGGGCAAGAGACCCAGTACTTC.

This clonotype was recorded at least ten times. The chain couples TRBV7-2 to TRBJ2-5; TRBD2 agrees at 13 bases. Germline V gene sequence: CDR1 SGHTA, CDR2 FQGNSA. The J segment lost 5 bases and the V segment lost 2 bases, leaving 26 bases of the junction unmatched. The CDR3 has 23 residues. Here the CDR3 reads CASSLNRGGSPLTSGRALETQYF. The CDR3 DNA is TGTGCCAGCAGCTTAAATCGGGGAGGTTCCCCCCTAACTAGCGGGAGGGCCCTGGAGACCCAGTACTTC. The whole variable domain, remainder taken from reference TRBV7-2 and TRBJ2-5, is GAGVSQSPSNKVTEKGKDVELRCDPISGHTALYWYRQSLGQGLEFLIYFQGNSAPDKSGLPSDRFSAERTGGSVSTLTIQRTQQEDSAVYLCASSLNRGGSPLTSGRALETQYFGPGTRLLVL.